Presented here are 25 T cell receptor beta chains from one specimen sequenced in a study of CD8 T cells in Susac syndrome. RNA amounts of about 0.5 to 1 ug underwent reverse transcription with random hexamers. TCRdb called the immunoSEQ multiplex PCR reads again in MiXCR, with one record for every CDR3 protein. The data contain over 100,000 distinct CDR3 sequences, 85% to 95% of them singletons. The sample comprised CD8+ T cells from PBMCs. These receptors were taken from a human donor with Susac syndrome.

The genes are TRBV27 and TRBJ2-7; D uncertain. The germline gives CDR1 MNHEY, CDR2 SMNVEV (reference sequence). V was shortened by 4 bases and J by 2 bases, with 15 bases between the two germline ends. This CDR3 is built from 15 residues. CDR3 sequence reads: CASSSFGQATYEQYF. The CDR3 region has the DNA TGTGCCAGCAGTTCCTTTGGCCAGGCCACCTACGAGCAGTACTTC.

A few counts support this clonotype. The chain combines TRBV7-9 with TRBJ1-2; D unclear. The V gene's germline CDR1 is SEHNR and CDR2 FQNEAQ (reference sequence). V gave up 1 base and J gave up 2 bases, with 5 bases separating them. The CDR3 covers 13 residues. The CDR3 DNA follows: TGTGCCAGCAGCTTAGTCGGCAACTATGGCTACACCTTC. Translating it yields CASSLVGNYGYTF.

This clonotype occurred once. CDR3 nucleotide sequence: TGTGCCACCAGCAGCATAACGGGACAGGGGGTCCCTTGGCCGGGCGGCTACACCTTC. Amino acids: CATSSITGQGVPWPGGYTF. This chain uses TRBV15 with TRBJ1-2; 11 bases are shared with TRBD1. V gave up 3 bases and J gave up 8 bases; unmatched junction bases: 20. The CDR3 runs to 19 residues. Per germline, CDR1 LNHNV and CDR2 YYDKDF (reference sequence). The whole variable domain, filled in from reference TRBV15 and TRBJ1-2, reads DAMVIQNPRYQVTQFGKPVTLSCSQTLNHNVMYWYQQKSSQAPKLLFHYYDKDFNNEADTPDNFQSRRPNTSFCFLDIRSPGLGDTAMYLCATSSITGQGVPWPGGYTFGSGTRLTVV.

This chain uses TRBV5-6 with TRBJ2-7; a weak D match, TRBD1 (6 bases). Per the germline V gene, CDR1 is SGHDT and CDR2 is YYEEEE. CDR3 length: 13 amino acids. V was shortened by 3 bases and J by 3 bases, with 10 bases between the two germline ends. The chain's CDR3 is CASSSGQNYEQYF. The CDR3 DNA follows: TGTGCCAGCAGCTCTGGACAGAACTACGAGCAGTACTTC. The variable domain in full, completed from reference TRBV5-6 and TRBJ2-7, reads DAGVTQSPTHLIKTRGQQVTLRCSPKSGHDTVSWYQQALGQGPQFIFQYYEEEERQRGNFPDRFSGHQFPNYSSELNVNALLLGDSALYLCASSSGQNYEQYFGPGTRLTVT.

The chain's CDR3 is CASSQEPGRNTEAFF. Here the CDR3 DNA reads TGCGCCAGCAGCCAAGAGCCGGGGAGAAACACTGAAGCTTTCTTT. The genes are TRBV4-1 and TRBJ1-1, with unresolved D. The V end lost 0 bases, the J end lost 2 bases, and 10 bases lay between the germline ends. Looked up from germline, CDR1 is MGHRA and CDR2 is YSYEKL. There are 15 residues in the CDR3.

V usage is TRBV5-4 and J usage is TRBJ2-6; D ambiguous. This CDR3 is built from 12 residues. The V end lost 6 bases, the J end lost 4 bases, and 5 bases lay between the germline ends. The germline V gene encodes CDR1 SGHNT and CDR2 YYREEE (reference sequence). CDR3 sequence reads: CASNSGANVLTF. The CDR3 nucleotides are TGTGCCAGCAACTCCGGGGCCAACGTCCTGACTTTC.

Here the CDR3 DNA reads TGCGCCAGCAGCCAAGGTCGAGCGGGGGGGAAAGAGACCCAGTACTTC. Protein product: CASSQGRAGGKETQYF. The chain employs TRBV4-3 and TRBJ2-5; 10 bases fit TRBD2. CDR3 length equals 16 residues. Germline V gene data show CDR1 as LGHNA and CDR2 as YSLEER. The V segment lost 1 base and the J segment 3 bases; nucleotides outside the gene matches: 5.

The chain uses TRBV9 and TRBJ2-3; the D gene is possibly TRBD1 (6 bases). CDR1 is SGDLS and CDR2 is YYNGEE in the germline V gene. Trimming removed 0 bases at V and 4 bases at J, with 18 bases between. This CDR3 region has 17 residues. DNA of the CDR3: TGTGCCAGCAGCGTAGAGTTCAGGGGAGAGTTCGCAGATACGCAGTATTTT. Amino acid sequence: CASSVEFRGEFADTQYF.

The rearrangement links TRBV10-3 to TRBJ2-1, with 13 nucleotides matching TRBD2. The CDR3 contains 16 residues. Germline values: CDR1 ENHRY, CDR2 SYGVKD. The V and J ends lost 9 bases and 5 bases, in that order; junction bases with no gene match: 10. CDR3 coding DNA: TGTGCCATTGGACTAGCGGGGGTCGAACGAAACAATGAGCAGTTCTTC. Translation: CAIGLAGVERNNEQFF.

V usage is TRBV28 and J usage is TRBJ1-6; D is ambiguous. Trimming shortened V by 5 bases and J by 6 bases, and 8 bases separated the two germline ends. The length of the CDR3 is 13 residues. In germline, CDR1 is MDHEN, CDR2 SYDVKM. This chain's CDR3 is CASSLPSNSPLHF. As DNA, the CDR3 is TGTGCCAGCAGTCTCCCAAGTAATTCACCCCTCCACTTT.

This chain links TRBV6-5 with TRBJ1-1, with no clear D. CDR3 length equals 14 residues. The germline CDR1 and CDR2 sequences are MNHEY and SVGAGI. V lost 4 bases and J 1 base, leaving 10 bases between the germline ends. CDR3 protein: CASSFSVGNTEAFF. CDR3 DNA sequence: TGTGCCAGCAGTTTTTCGGTGGGGAACACTGAAGCTTTCTTT.

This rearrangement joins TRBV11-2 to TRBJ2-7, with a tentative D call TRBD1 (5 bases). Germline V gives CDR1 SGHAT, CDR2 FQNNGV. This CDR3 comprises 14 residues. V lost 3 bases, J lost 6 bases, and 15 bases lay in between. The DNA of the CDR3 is TGTGCCAGCAGCTTCTCGTCAGGGCCGGGCGAGCAGTACTTC. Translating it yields CASSFSSGPGEQYF.

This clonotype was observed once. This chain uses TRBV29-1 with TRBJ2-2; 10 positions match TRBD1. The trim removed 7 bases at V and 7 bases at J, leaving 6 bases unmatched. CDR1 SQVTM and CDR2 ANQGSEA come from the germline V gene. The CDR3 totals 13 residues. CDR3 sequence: CSAPGQGFGELFF. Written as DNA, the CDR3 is TGCAGCGCCCCGGGACAGGGGTTCGGGGAGCTGTTTTTT.

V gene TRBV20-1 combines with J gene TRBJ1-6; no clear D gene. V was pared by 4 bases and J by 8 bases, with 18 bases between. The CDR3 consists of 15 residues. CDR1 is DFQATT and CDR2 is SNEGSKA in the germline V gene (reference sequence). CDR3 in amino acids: CSAKQLRGEYSPLHF. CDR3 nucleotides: TGCAGTGCTAAACAACTTCGGGGAGAATATTCACCCCTCCACTTT.

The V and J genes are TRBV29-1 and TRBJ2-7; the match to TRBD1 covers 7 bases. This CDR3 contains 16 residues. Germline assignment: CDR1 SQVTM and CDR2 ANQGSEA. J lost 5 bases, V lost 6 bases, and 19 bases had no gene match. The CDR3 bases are TGCAGCGTCACTCGGATTGGGGACAGCCCCGGCAACGAGCAGTACTTC. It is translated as CSVTRIGDSPGNEQYF.

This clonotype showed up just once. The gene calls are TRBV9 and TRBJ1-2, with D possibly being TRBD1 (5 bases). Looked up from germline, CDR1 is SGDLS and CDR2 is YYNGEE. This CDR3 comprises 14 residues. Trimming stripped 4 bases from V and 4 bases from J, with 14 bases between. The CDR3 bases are TGTGCCAGCAGCTCAGAGGGGACTTCCTATGGCTACACCTTC. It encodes CASSSEGTSYGYTF.

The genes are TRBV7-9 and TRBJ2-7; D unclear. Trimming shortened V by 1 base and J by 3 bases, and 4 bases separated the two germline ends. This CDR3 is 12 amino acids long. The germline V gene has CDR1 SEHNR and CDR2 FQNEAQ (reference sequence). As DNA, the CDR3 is TGTGCCAGCAGCTTAGTCTTCTACGAGCAGTACTTC. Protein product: CASSLVFYEQYF.

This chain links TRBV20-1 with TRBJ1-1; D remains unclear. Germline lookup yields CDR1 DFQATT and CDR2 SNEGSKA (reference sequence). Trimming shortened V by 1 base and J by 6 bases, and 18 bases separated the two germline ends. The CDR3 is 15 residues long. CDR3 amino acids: CSARGIRAVDPEAFF. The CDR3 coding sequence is TGCAGTGCTAGAGGTATACGGGCGGTCGATCCTGAAGCTTTCTTT.

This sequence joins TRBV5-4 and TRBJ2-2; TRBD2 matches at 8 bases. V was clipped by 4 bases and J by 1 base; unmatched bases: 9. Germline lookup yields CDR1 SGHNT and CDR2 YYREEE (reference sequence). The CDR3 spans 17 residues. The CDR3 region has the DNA TGTGCCAGCAGCCCCCGGGTAGCGGGATGGAACACCGGGGAGCTGTTTTTT. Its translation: CASSPRVAGWNTGELFF.

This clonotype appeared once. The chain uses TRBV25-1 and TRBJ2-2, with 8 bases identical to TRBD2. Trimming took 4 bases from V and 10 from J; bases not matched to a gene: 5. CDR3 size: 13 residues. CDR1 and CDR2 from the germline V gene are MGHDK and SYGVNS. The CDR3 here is CASSVAGGVELFF. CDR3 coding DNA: TGTGCCAGCAGTGTGGCGGGGGGAGTGGAGCTGTTTTTT.

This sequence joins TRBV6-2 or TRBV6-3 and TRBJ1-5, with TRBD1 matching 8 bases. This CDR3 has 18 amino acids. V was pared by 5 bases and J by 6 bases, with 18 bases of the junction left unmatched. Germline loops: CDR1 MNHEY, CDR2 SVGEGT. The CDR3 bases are TGTGCCAGCAGTCTCAGGGGGGCCGACAGGGGTTTGTCTCAGCCCCAGCATTTT. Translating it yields CASSLRGADRGLSQPQHF.

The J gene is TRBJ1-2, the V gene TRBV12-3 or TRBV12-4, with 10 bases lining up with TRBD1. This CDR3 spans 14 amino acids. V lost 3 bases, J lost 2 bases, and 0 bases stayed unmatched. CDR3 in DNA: TGTGCCAGCAGTTTGGGACAGGGGAACTATGGCTACACCTTC. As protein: CASSLGQGNYGYTF.

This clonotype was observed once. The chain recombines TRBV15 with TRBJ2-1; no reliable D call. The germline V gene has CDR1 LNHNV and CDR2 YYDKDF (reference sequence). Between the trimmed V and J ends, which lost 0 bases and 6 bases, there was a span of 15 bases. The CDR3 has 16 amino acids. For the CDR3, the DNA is TGTGCCACCAGCAGAGATCGAGAGGTACTCTTCAATGAGCAGTTCTTC. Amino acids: CATSRDREVLFNEQFF.

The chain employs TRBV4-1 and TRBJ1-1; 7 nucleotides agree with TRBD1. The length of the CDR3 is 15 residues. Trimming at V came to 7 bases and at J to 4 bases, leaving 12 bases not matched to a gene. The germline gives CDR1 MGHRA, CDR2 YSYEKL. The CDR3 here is CASKLRQGRFTEAFF. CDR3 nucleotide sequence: TGCGCCAGCAAATTACGACAGGGTAGATTCACTGAAGCTTTCTTT.

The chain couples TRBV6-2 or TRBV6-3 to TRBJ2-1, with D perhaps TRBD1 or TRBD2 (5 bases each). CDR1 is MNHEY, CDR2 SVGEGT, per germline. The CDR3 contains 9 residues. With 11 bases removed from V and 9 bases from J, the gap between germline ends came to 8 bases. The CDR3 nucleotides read TGTGCCCCCGGGGCTGAGCAGTTCTTC. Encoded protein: CAPGAEQFF.